This passage covers 32 T cell receptor beta chains from one sample sequenced in a study of T cell responses to AZD1222 COVID-19 vaccine. Clones were sequenced by immunoSEQ multiplex PCR, and TCRdb holds only the in-frame ones, with some missing. The repertoire holds 200,000 or so clones, with about 87% as singletons. Here the sequenced sample was peripheral blood, taken on day 0 of MenACWY control vaccination. The receptors were sampled from an adult in good health.

This clone was counted a single time. The CDR3 reads CASSYSPGGGVYTEAFF. CDR3 sequence (DNA): TGTGCCAGCAGTTACTCCCCTGGGGGCGGCGTTTACACTGAAGCTTTCTTT. V is TRBV6-2 or TRBV6-3 and J is TRBJ1-1; perhaps TRBD1 as D (6 bases). Germline V lookup: CDR1 MNHEY, CDR2 SVGEGT. V was cut by 0 bases and J by 3 bases, with 17 bases left in between. The CDR3 covers 17 residues.

This chain joins TRBV7-9 and TRBJ1-2; D is possibly TRBD1 (5 bases). In germline, CDR1 is SEHNR, CDR2 FQNEAQ (reference sequence). V lost 4 bases and J lost 5, with 20 bases in between. This CDR3 has 16 residues. The CDR3 DNA sequence: TGTGCCAGCAGCTACAGCGTTGGGGCGAGTGGGTATGGCTACACCTTC. Translating it yields CASSYSVGASGYGYTF.

This clone was observed a single time. The J gene is TRBJ2-1, the V gene TRBV7-2; TRBD2 is a possible D gene (6 bases). CDR1 and CDR2 from the germline V gene are SGHTA and FQGNSA. Trimming cost V 1 base and J 0 bases, with 7 bases left between them. The CDR3 contains 15 residues. The CDR3 sequence is CASSLVADSYNEQFF. CDR3 nucleotide sequence: TGTGCCAGCAGCTTAGTAGCGGACTCCTACAATGAGCAGTTCTTC.

The V call is TRBV30, the J call TRBJ1-6; TRBD1 might be the D (5 bases). The V gene lost 1 base and the J gene lost 9 bases, with 16 bases spanning the gap. This CDR3 has 15 amino acids. Germline-derived CDR1 and CDR2 are GTSNPN and SVGIG (reference sequence). CDR3 residues: CAWSGGWGERSPLHF. For the CDR3, the DNA is TGTGCCTGGAGTGGGGGCTGGGGGGAACGTTCACCCCTCCACTTT.

The gene calls are TRBV5-1 and TRBJ1-2; D might be TRBD1 (5 bases). Germline CDR1 SGHRS, CDR2 YFSETQ. V lost 2 bases to trimming and J lost 6 bases, with 14 bases between them. CDR3 size: 14 residues. The CDR3 bases are TGCGCCAGCAGCTTTTCACGGCAGGGTGATGGCTACACCTTC. This codes for CASSFSRQGDGYTF.

The chain links TRBV30 to TRBJ2-3, with 11 bases fitting TRBD1. V lost 3 bases to trimming and J lost 4 bases; unmatched junction nucleotides: 6. Germline values: CDR1 GTSNPN, CDR2 SVGIG (reference sequence). This CDR3 has 15 residues. The CDR3 bases are TGTGCCTGGAGGGGAGGACAGGGGGCATCAGATACGCAGTATTTT. Translated, it gives CAWRGGQGASDTQYF. Combining the CDR3 with reference TRBV30 and TRBJ2-3 gives the whole variable domain SQTIHQWPATLVQPVGSPLSLECTVEGTSNPNLYWYRQAAGRGLQLLFYSVGIGQISSEVPQNLSASRPQDRQFILSSKKLLLSDSGFYLCAWRGGQGASDTQYFGPGTRLTVL.

This sequence joins TRBV5-6 and TRBJ1-4; D is undetermined. Germline CDR1 SGHDT, CDR2 YYEEEE. Trimming took 3 bases from V and 7 from J, leaving 13 bases between them. This CDR3 is 14 amino acids long. The CDR3 DNA reads as TGTGCCAGCAGCTGGCGAGGGCTACGTGAAAAACTGTTTTTT. Amino acid sequence: CASSWRGLREKLFF.

The genes are TRBV19 and TRBJ1-2; D possibly corresponds to TRBD1 (6 bases). The CDR3 covers 13 residues. Looked up from germline, CDR1 is LNHDA and CDR2 is SQIVND (reference sequence). The V gene lost 9 bases and the J gene lost 0 bases, with 11 bases spanning the gap. The CDR3 spells CASHRAPNYGYTF. CDR3 coding DNA: TGTGCCAGCCACAGGGCACCTAACTATGGCTACACCTTC.

This rearrangement joins TRBV28 to TRBJ1-4; 7 positions agree with TRBD1. This CDR3 spans 19 amino acids. V lost 4 bases and J lost 5; bases outside the gene matches: 19. Germline V gene lookup returns CDR1 MDHEN and CDR2 SYDVKM. The CDR3 region has the DNA TGTGCCAGCAGTTCCAAACGACAGGGCGGCTCGTTTCAGAATGAAAAACTGTTTTTT. Its protein is CASSSKRQGGSFQNEKLFF.

The J gene is TRBJ2-1, the V gene TRBV20-1; 7 bases line up with TRBD2. CDR3 length equals 15 residues. Germline V lookup: CDR1 DFQATT, CDR2 SNEGSKA (reference sequence). The J segment lost 7 bases and the V segment lost 3 bases, leaving 12 bases of the junction unmatched. Here the CDR3 reads CSASPAGDELNEQFF. The DNA of the CDR3 is TGCAGTGCTAGTCCGGCGGGGGATGAACTAAATGAGCAGTTCTTC.

The V and J genes are TRBV5-4 and TRBJ1-1, with D possibly being TRBD1 (6 bases). Trimming removed 0 bases at V and 1 base at J, with 10 bases between. This CDR3 is 15 amino acids long. Germline V gene lookup returns CDR1 SGHNT and CDR2 YYREEE (reference sequence). In nucleotides, the CDR3 is TGTGCCAGCAGCTTGGGGGGGGCATCGAACACTGAAGCTTTCTTT. Its translation: CASSLGGASNTEAFF.

The rearrangement joins TRBV3-1 (or the pseudogene TRBV3-2) to TRBJ1-6; a weak D match, TRBD1 (5 bases). Looked up from germline, CDR1 is LGHDT and CDR2 is YNNKEL (reference sequence). The CDR3 length is 15 residues. Between the trimmed V and J ends, which lost 4 bases and 7 bases, there was a span of 14 bases. The CDR3 nucleotides are TGTGCCAGCAGCCTAGGGGCAGATAGAAATTCACCCCTCCACTTT. It specifies CASSLGADRNSPLHF.

The V gene is TRBV27, the J gene TRBJ1-1; TRBD1 is a possible D gene (6 bases). CDR1 MNHEY and CDR2 SMNVEV come from the germline V gene (reference sequence). The ends were cut back, 5 bases at V and 0 bases at J, with 10 bases in the middle. The CDR3 sequence is 14 residues long. The CDR3 bases are TGTGCCAGCAGTCCCCAGGGGTTGAACACTGAAGCTTTCTTT. It specifies CASSPQGLNTEAFF.

The V call is TRBV5-1, the J call TRBJ1-1; D may be TRBD1 (5 bases). V lost 0 bases, J lost 4 bases, and 10 bases lay in between. The CDR3 contains 14 residues. Germline assignment: CDR1 SGHRS and CDR2 YFSETQ. For the CDR3, the DNA is TGCGCCAGCAGCTTGGAGCCAGGGACCACTGAAGCTTTCTTT. Translating it yields CASSLEPGTTEAFF. Together with reference TRBV5-1 and TRBJ1-1, the CDR3 gives the full variable domain: KAGVTQTPRYLIKTRGQQVTLSCSPISGHRSVSWYQQTPGQGLQFLFEYFSETQRNKGNFPGRFSGRQFSNSRSEMNVSTLELGDSALYLCASSLEPGTTEAFFGQGTRLTVV.

The chain carries TRBV19 and TRBJ2-7; 7 nucleotides line up with TRBD2. There are 14 residues in the CDR3. The V gene's germline CDR1 is LNHDA and CDR2 SQIVND (reference sequence). V was clipped by 6 bases and J by 1 base; unmatched bases: 6. The chain's CDR3 is CASSRQRGSYEQYF. The CDR3 DNA follows: TGTGCCAGTAGCCGGCAGCGGGGATCCTACGAGCAGTACTTC.

The chain carries TRBV6-5 and TRBJ1-1; 7 bases are a match to TRBD1. This CDR3 region has 16 residues. Germline lookup yields CDR1 MNHEY and CDR2 SVGAGI. The V and J ends lost 2 bases and 2 bases, in that order; junction bases with no gene match: 8. The CDR3 reads CASSYRTGLRNTEAFF. The CDR3 DNA is TGTGCCAGCAGTTACCGGACAGGCCTACGTAACACTGAAGCTTTCTTT.

The chain uses TRBV5-1 and TRBJ2-7, with TRBD1 matching 8 bases. This CDR3 has 17 residues. V shed 5 bases and J 2 bases; nucleotides not matched to a gene: 15. CDR1 and CDR2 from the germline V gene are SGHRS and YFSETQ. Written as DNA, the CDR3 is TGCGCCAGCAGGATAGACTCGGGACAGGCCCCCCCCTACGAGCAGTACTTC. The encoded protein is CASRIDSGQAPPYEQYF.

The chain employs TRBV3-1 (or the pseudogene TRBV3-2) and TRBJ2-7; perhaps TRBD2 as D (6 bases). Trimming pared 4 bases from V and 4 bases from J, leaving 23 bases between. This CDR3 spans 17 amino acids. Germline values: CDR1 LGHDT, CDR2 YNNKEL (reference sequence). The CDR3 DNA sequence: TGTGCCAGCAGCCTTAGAATCTTCCCCACCGGACTATACGAGCAGTACTTC. Translating it yields CASSLRIFPTGLYEQYF.

The J gene is TRBJ2-1, the V gene TRBV24-1, with 13 bases aligning to TRBD2. CDR1 and CDR2 from the germline V gene are KGHDR and SFDVKD. The CDR3 is made up of 14 amino acids. V lost 7 bases to trimming and J lost 7 bases; unmatched junction nucleotides: 3. The CDR3 nucleotides are TGTGCCACCAGAACTAGCGGGGGGGCGAATGAGCAGTTCTTC. Its protein is CATRTSGGANEQFF.

This clone has just a few counts. The genes are TRBV2 and TRBJ2-2, with 7 bases matching TRBD1. The trim removed 2 bases at V and 4 bases at J, leaving 4 bases unmatched. Germline V gene lookup returns CDR1 SNHLY and CDR2 FYNNEI. The CDR3 runs to 15 residues. CDR3 region: CASSERQGSTGELFF. The CDR3 DNA is TGTGCCAGCAGTGAAAGACAGGGAAGCACCGGGGAGCTGTTTTTT.

The chain has TRBV12-3 or TRBV12-4 and TRBJ2-2; D unclear. The CDR3 consists of 13 residues. V was trimmed by 6 bases and J by 4 bases, leaving 9 bases between them. CDR3 sequence (DNA): TGTGCCAGCAGGCCTGCGCGCACCGGGGAGCTGTTTTTT. This translates into CASRPARTGELFF.

The chain is built from TRBV7-8 and TRBJ2-1; 14 nucleotides agree with TRBD2. Losses at the gene ends were 2 bases for V and 3 bases for J; bases not matched to a gene: 15. CDR1 SGHVS and CDR2 FQNEAQ come from the germline V gene. CDR3 length: 21 amino acids. CDR3 sequence: CASSLTPGLAGDLTGYNEQFF. The CDR3 coding sequence is TGTGCCAGCAGCTTAACCCCGGGACTAGCGGGAGACCTAACCGGCTACAATGAGCAGTTCTTC.

This chain connects TRBV30 to TRBJ2-2; 7 nucleotides align to TRBD1. The CDR3 is 14 residues long. Germline V lookup: CDR1 GTSNPN, CDR2 SVGIG (reference sequence). V was pared by 4 bases and J by 4 bases, with 6 bases of the junction left unmatched. DNA of the CDR3: TGTGCCTGGAAGATGGACAGGCGCACCGGGGAGCTGTTTTTT. It is translated as CAWKMDRRTGELFF.

This chain joins TRBV5-6 and TRBJ1-2; D is uncertain. V shed 3 bases and J shed 0 bases, with 6 bases lying between them. The germline V gene encodes CDR1 SGHDT and CDR2 YYEEEE. CDR3 size: 13 residues. The CDR3 sequence: CASSSVSNYGYTF. The CDR3 region has the DNA TGTGCCAGCAGCTCCGTTTCTAACTATGGCTACACCTTC.

With regard to this clone: The sample carries other DNA sequences with the same CDR3. The chain is built from TRBV9 and TRBJ2-3; 8 positions match TRBD2. The CDR3 runs 15 residues. Trimming cost V 0 bases and J 0 bases; bases outside gene matches: 0. Germline V gene lookup returns CDR1 SGDLS and CDR2 YYNGEE. The CDR3 DNA is TGTGCCAGCAGCGTAGCTAGCGGGAGCACAGATACGCAGTATTTT. The encoded protein is CASSVASGSTDTQYF.

The J gene is TRBJ2-1, the V gene TRBV27; 10 bases map to TRBD1. CDR3 size: 14 residues. Unmatched junction bases numbered 6, after V lost 6 bases and J lost 7 bases. Germline CDR1 MNHEY, CDR2 SMNVEV (reference sequence). CDR3 protein: CASSPGQGINEQFF. CDR3 DNA: TGTGCCAGCAGCCCGGGACAGGGGATAAATGAGCAGTTCTTC.

This chain connects TRBV27 to TRBJ2-5; 9 bases fit TRBD2. CDR1 is MNHEY, CDR2 SMNVEV, per germline (reference sequence). V gave up 10 bases and J gave up 4 bases; unmatched junction bases: 10. CDR3 size: 14 residues. CDR3 nucleotides: TGTGCCACCAGCCCGGGACTAGCAAGAGAGACCCAGTACTTC. This encodes CATSPGLARETQYF.

The rearrangement links TRBV27 to TRBJ2-7; 7 nucleotides line up with TRBD1. The J segment lost 6 bases and the V segment lost 0 bases, leaving 11 bases of the junction unmatched. The CDR3 contains 16 residues. The germline V gene has CDR1 MNHEY and CDR2 SMNVEV (reference sequence). CDR3 sequence reads: CASSLSGGPPLGEQYF. The CDR3 region has the DNA TGTGCCAGCAGTTTATCAGGGGGCCCTCCCCTAGGCGAGCAGTACTTC.

The chain recombines TRBV27 with TRBJ1-5; perhaps TRBD1 as D (6 bases). Germline values: CDR1 MNHEY, CDR2 SMNVEV (reference sequence). Trimming stripped 4 bases from V and 1 base from J, with 11 bases between. This CDR3 comprises 15 residues. The CDR3 region is CASSSSRGSNQPQHF. The CDR3 DNA follows: TGTGCCAGCAGTTCCTCCAGGGGAAGCAATCAGCCCCAGCATTTT.

The V call is TRBV7-2, the J call TRBJ1-4; the match to TRBD1 covers 9 bases. Per germline, CDR1 SGHTA and CDR2 FQGNSA. The length of the CDR3 is 14 residues. The junction had 6 bases not matched to a gene; V was cut back by 5 bases and J by 8 bases. The CDR3 is CASSQGQGREKLFF. DNA of the CDR3: TGTGCCAGCAGCCAGGGACAGGGACGCGAAAAACTGTTTTTT.

This clone has only a few counts. V and J are TRBV19 and TRBJ1-1, with 11 bases lining up with TRBD1. The CDR3 sequence is 14 residues long. Germline CDR1 LNHDA, CDR2 SQIVND (reference sequence). V lost 6 bases and J lost 4; bases outside the gene matches: 4. The CDR3 loop is CASRPGQGVTEAFF. For the CDR3, the DNA is TGTGCCAGTAGGCCGGGACAGGGGGTCACTGAAGCTTTCTTT.

This chain links TRBV6-1 with TRBJ1-1; D is unclear. The V gene's germline CDR1 is MNHNS and CDR2 SASEGT. CDR3 size: 15 residues. Trimming took 3 bases from V and 4 from J, leaving 15 bases between them. In DNA form, the CDR3 reads TGTGCCAGCAGTGACAGAACCCTGGGGTTCACTGAAGCTTTCTTT. Translation gives CASSDRTLGFTEAFF.